The 24 T cell receptor beta chains in this list originate from one sample, sequenced in a study of cytomegalovirus exposure and HLA in healthy donors. PCR primers comprised 60 Vbeta and 13 Jbeta primers. Some clones are missing from TCRdb's copy, which holds only in-frame ones; the method was immunoSEQ multiplex PCR. The sample is made up of over 55,000 clones, and the top ten hold around 15% of it. Sequencing was carried out using PBMCs. These TCRs come from a boy aged 5-17 years in good health and CMV-seronegative.

The chain recombines TRBV6-4 with TRBJ2-4; no clear D gene. V was clipped by 9 bases and J by 0 bases, with 9 bases between them. CDR1 is MRHNA, CDR2 SNTAGT, per germline. CDR3 length: 13 amino acids. The CDR3 DNA is TGTGCCAGTGAGACGGGAGCCAAAAACATTCAGTACTTC. Protein: CASETGAKNIQYF.

The chain is built from TRBV2 and TRBJ2-2; maybe TRBD1 (5 bases). Per germline, CDR1 SNHLY and CDR2 FYNNEI. V was cut by 4 bases and J by 3 bases, with 12 bases left in between. CDR3 length equals 15 residues. The CDR3 loop reads CASSVQGADTGELFF. The CDR3 nucleotides are TGTGCCAGCAGTGTTCAGGGTGCGGACACCGGGGAGCTGTTTTTT.

The rearrangement links TRBV9 to TRBJ2-3; no reliable D call. The CDR3 is made up of 15 amino acids. Deletions cut 4 bases from V and 0 bases from J, with 12 bases between. The germline V gene encodes CDR1 SGDLS and CDR2 YYNGEE. The CDR3 DNA follows: TGTGCCAGCAGCTCCCTCTTCGGGAGCACAGATACGCAGTATTTT. Its translation: CASSSLFGSTDTQYF.

This chain links TRBV2 with TRBJ1-6; TRBD1 matches 7 bases. With V trimmed by 2 bases and J by 12 bases, 7 bases remained unmatched. The CDR3 sequence is 14 residues long. The germline V gene has CDR1 SNHLY and CDR2 FYNNEI. For the CDR3, the DNA is TGTGCCAGCAGTGAACAGGGGGGTGTGAGACCCCTCCACTTT. It encodes CASSEQGGVRPLHF.

The rearrangement uses TRBV7-9 and TRBJ1-1; no firm D call. The germline V gene encodes CDR1 SEHNR and CDR2 FQNEAQ (reference sequence). There are 14 residues in the CDR3. Trimming took off 1 base at V and 1 base at J, with 7 bases between the two ends. The CDR3 sequence: CASSLVAENTEAFF. Written as DNA, the CDR3 is TGTGCCAGCAGCTTAGTCGCAGAGAACACTGAAGCTTTCTTT.

The gene calls are TRBV14 and TRBJ2-7, with a possible D match to TRBD2 (7 bases). Germline loops: CDR1 SGHDN, CDR2 FVKESK. The CDR3 is 14 residues long. Between the trimmed V and J ends, which lost 1 base and 4 bases, there was a span of 11 bases. CDR3 nucleotide sequence: TGTGCCAGCAGCCAAGCGGGGGGCAAGTACGAGCAGTACTTC. Its protein product is CASSQAGGKYEQYF.

This chain uses TRBV9 with TRBJ2-2; 7 bases match TRBD2. With 2 bases clipped from V and 4 bases from J, the junction kept 8 bases outside the gene matches. This CDR3 is 16 amino acids long. Germline CDR1 and CDR2: SGDLS and YYNGEE. CDR3 in DNA: TGTGCCAGCAGCGTCTCCGGGGGGTATAGCACCGGGGAGCTGTTTTTT. It yields the protein CASSVSGGYSTGELFF.

The chain links TRBV29-1 to TRBJ1-2; 7 bases match TRBD1. The CDR3 contains 12 residues. Germline-derived CDR1 and CDR2 are SQVTM and ANQGSEA. With 3 bases clipped from V and 7 bases from J, the junction kept 5 bases outside the gene matches. CDR3 sequence (DNA): TGCAGCGTTGACAGGGGGGTCAGTGGCTACACCTTC. It specifies CSVDRGVSGYTF.

V usage is TRBV28 and J usage is TRBJ1-3; possible D gene TRBD1, 6 bases. The germline V gene has CDR1 MDHEN and CDR2 SYDVKM. This CDR3 is 15 amino acids long. The V end was cut by 4 bases, the J end by 4 bases, with 14 bases between. CDR3 coding DNA: TGTGCCAGCAGTTCGCAGGGGACGAAGGGAAACACCATATATTTT. Translation: CASSSQGTKGNTIYF.

The chain uses TRBV18 and TRBJ1-2; D unclear. The CDR3 sequence is 16 residues long. CDR1 is KGHSH and CDR2 is LQKENI in the germline V gene. With 0 bases removed from V and 0 bases from J, the gap between germline ends came to 11 bases. Here the CDR3 reads CASSPPPPLANYGYTF. The CDR3 bases are TGTGCCAGCTCACCACCGCCCCCGTTAGCTAACTATGGCTACACCTTC.

The rearrangement joins TRBV18 to TRBJ2-5; D unclear. The germline CDR1 and CDR2 sequences are KGHSH and LQKENI. CDR3 size: 14 residues. Trimming took off 4 bases at V and 4 bases at J, with 13 bases between the two ends. The CDR3 DNA reads as TGTGCCAGCTCACTAACATCGGGTACAGAGACCCAGTACTTC. As protein: CASSLTSGTETQYF.

The V gene is TRBV6-5, the J gene TRBJ1-2; 10 bases map to TRBD1. Germline V gene lookup returns CDR1 MNHEY and CDR2 SVGAGI. This CDR3 is 16 amino acids long. The V and J ends lost 4 bases and 5 bases, in that order; junction bases with no gene match: 10. CDR3 in DNA: TGTGCCAGCAGTTCCTGGGACAGGGGCGAAAAATATGGCTACACCTTC. This translates into CASSSWDRGEKYGYTF.

V is TRBV19 and J is TRBJ2-2, with 12 bases that match TRBD2. J lost 6 bases, V lost 7 bases, and 6 bases had no gene match. Germline V gives CDR1 LNHDA, CDR2 SQIVND (reference sequence). This CDR3 spans 15 amino acids. The CDR3 DNA is TGTGCCAGTATTCGAACTAGCGGGGGGCCCGGGGAGCTGTTTTTT. This encodes CASIRTSGGPGELFF.

The chain uses TRBV5-6 and TRBJ1-2; 7 bases are shared with TRBD1. The CDR3 sequence is 15 residues long. The V gene end was trimmed by 6 bases and the J gene end by 1 base; junction bases not matched to a gene: 9. The germline gives CDR1 SGHDT, CDR2 YYEEEE. The CDR3 coding sequence is TGTGCCAGCAAAGCCGGGACAGCAAGTAACTATGGCTACACCTTC. Its protein is CASKAGTASNYGYTF.

The CDR3 DNA sequence: TGCGCCAGCAGCTTAGGGACAGGGGTCTCCTACGAGCAGTACTTC. It codes for CASSLGTGVSYEQYF. The V gene is TRBV5-1, the J gene TRBJ2-7; 10 nucleotides align to TRBD1. The CDR3 runs to 15 residues. CDR1 and CDR2 from the germline V gene are SGHRS and YFSETQ. J lost 0 bases, V lost 2 bases, and 2 bases had no gene match.

The chain uses TRBV5-5 and TRBJ2-1; D not certain. V was shortened by 0 bases and J by 10 bases, with 14 bases between the two germline ends. The CDR3 contains 14 residues. Germline loops: CDR1 SGHKS, CDR2 YYEKEE (reference sequence). CDR3 region: CASSLGPPPSEQFF. The CDR3, as DNA: TGTGCCAGCAGCTTGGGGCCCCCCCCCTCAGAGCAGTTCTTC. Supplemented by reference TRBV5-5 and TRBJ2-1, the full variable domain reads DAGVTQSPTHLIKTRGQQVTLRCSPISGHKSVSWYQQVLGQGPQFIFQYYEKEERGRGNFPDRFSARQFPNYSSELNVNALLLGDSALYLCASSLGPPPSEQFFGPGTRLTVL.

DNA for the CDR3: TGCGCCAGCAGCCCGGGACAGGGACACTATGGCTACACCTTC. The encoded protein is CASSPGQGHYGYTF. This rearrangement joins TRBV5-1 to TRBJ1-2; 9 bases align to TRBD1. Germline assignment: CDR1 SGHRS and CDR2 YFSETQ. The CDR3 runs to 14 residues. V dropped 4 bases and J dropped 3; count of bases not matched to a gene: 4.

This chain uses TRBV2 with TRBJ2-1; 7 bases agree with TRBD1. Trimming at V came to 9 bases and at J to 0 bases, leaving 23 bases not matched to a gene. The CDR3 is made up of 20 amino acids. CDR1 and CDR2 (germline): SNHLY, FYNNEI. Here the CDR3 reads CARGKIRTGDPKSSYNEQFF. CDR3 DNA: TGTGCCAGAGGTAAAATCCGGACAGGCGATCCCAAAAGCTCCTACAATGAGCAGTTCTTC.

The V gene is TRBV30, the J gene TRBJ1-2; possibly TRBD1 for D (5 bases). CDR1 and CDR2 (germline): GTSNPN, SVGIG (reference sequence). This CDR3 has 15 amino acids. V was clipped by 3 bases and J by 4 bases, with 18 bases between them. CDR3 protein: CAWSLSLQVLYGYTF. For the CDR3, the DNA is TGTGCCTGGAGCCTAAGCCTACAGGTCCTCTATGGCTACACCTTC. Combining the CDR3 with reference TRBV30 and TRBJ1-2 gives the whole variable domain SQTIHQWPATLVQPVGSPLSLECTVEGTSNPNLYWYRQAAGRGLQLLFYSVGIGQISSEVPQNLSASRPQDRQFILSSKKLLLSDSGFYLCAWSLSLQVLYGYTFGSGTRLTVV.

This chain joins TRBV7-9 and TRBJ2-3; D perhaps matches TRBD1 (7 bases). The CDR3 sequence is 15 residues long. With 8 bases removed from V and 5 bases from J, the gap between germline ends came to 20 bases. CDR1 SEHNR and CDR2 FQNEAQ come from the germline V gene (reference sequence). As DNA, the CDR3 is TGTGCCAGCGGGGAGGACAGGCTGGAAGGAGATACGCAGTATTTT. It specifies CASGEDRLEGDTQYF.

The chain links TRBV2 to TRBJ2-5; 11 nucleotides agree with TRBD2. This CDR3 contains 13 residues. Germline CDR1 reads SNHLY; CDR2 reads FYNNEI. Trimming cost V 7 bases and J 5 bases; bases outside gene matches: 3. The CDR3 sequence: CASKTSGEETQYF. CDR3 coding DNA: TGTGCCAGCAAGACTAGCGGGGAGGAGACCCAGTACTTC.

The rearrangement uses TRBV25-1 and TRBJ2-5; TRBD1 agrees at 8 bases. The J segment lost 5 bases and the V segment lost 2 bases, leaving 4 bases of the junction unmatched. Germline-derived CDR1 and CDR2 are MGHDK and SYGVNS. The CDR3 is 14 amino acids. CDR3 in DNA: TGTGCCAGCAGTGAACAGGGGGCGGATGAGACCCAGTACTTC. It encodes CASSEQGADETQYF. The full variable domain, rest sourced from reference TRBV25-1 and TRBJ2-5, is EADIYQTPRYLVIGTGKKITLECSQTMGHDKMYWYQQDPGMELHLIHYSYGVNSTEKGDLSSESTVSRIRTEHFPLTLESARPSHTSQYLCASSEQGADETQYFGPGTRLLVL.

V and J are TRBV30 and TRBJ1-2; D is uncertain. The V gene's germline CDR1 is GTSNPN and CDR2 SVGIG (reference sequence). This CDR3 comprises 12 residues. The CDR3 loop reads CAFESLAGGYTF. In DNA form, the CDR3 reads TGTGCTTTCGAGAGTCTGGCCGGGGGCTACACCTTC.

This chain connects TRBV5-4 to TRBJ1-3; 7 bases fit TRBD1. V dropped 5 bases and J dropped 2; count of bases not matched to a gene: 7. Germline V gives CDR1 SGHNT, CDR2 YYREEE (reference sequence). CDR3 length: 15 amino acids. The CDR3 reads CASSSPQGAGNTIYF. Written as DNA, the CDR3 is TGTGCCAGCAGTAGCCCCCAGGGGGCTGGAAACACCATATATTTT.